A selection of T cell receptor beta chains follows, all from one sample in a study of early T cells in non-severe SARS-CoV-2 infection. TCRdb ran MiXCR on the 5' RACE reads and lists one entry per CDR3 protein. The data contain tens of thousands of distinct CDR3 sequences, around 13% of them seen just once; the ten biggest clones take up approximately 4.8%. Sequenced input: whole blood. The receptors were gathered from an adult who was a healthcare worker with PCR-confirmed SARS-CoV-2 infection or an uninfected control (not recorded which). Both conserved end residues are part of each CDR3. A D gene is named only where the DNA matches it firmly. A clone size is listed for some rows: how often the clone was seen (once, few, many), or a class if it is expanded.

DNA: TGTGCCAGCAGCTCCGCCTTAGGGGCAGATACGCAGTATTTT
CDR3: CASSSALGADTQYF
J: TRBJ2-3
length: 14
V: TRBV7-9
D: -
size: -

DNA: TGTGCCAGCAGTGTAGGGGGGATTCAGCCCCAGCATTTT
CDR3: CASSVGGIQPQHF
J: TRBJ1-5
length: 13
V: TRBV6-1
D: -
size: few

DNA: TGTGCCAGCAGTCAATGGAGGCAAAGCACAGATACGCAGTATTTT
CDR3: CASSQWRQSTDTQYF
J: TRBJ2-3
length: 15
V: TRBV27
D: -
size: -

DNA: TGCAGTGCGATAGGGGCTAATGAAAAACTGTTTTTT
CDR3: CSAIGANEKLFF
J: TRBJ1-4
length: 12
V: TRBV20-1
D: -
size: few

DNA: TGTGCCAGCAGCTTAGAAGTCCGGGGCTCAGATACGCAGTATTTT
CDR3: CASSLEVRGSDTQYF
J: TRBJ2-3
length: 15
V: TRBV11-2
D: -
size: many

DNA: TGTGCCAGCAGCTTGGACGCCAATTCCGAAAAGGGACTGTTTTTT
CDR3: CASSLDANSEKGLFF
J: TRBJ1-4
length: 15
V: TRBV5-4
D: -
size: -

DNA: TGTGCCTGGAGCCTGGAGAACACTGAAGCTTTCTTT
CDR3: CAWSLENTEAFF
J: TRBJ1-1
length: 12
V: TRBV30
D: -
size: many

DNA: TGTGCCAGCAGCGGGACCATAAGTCAGCCCCAGCATTTT
CDR3: CASSGTISQPQHF
J: TRBJ1-5
length: 13
V: TRBV11-2
D: -
size: many

DNA: TGCAGTGCTAGAGTCGCTCGGGAACAAGAGACCCAGTACTTC
CDR3: CSARVAREQETQYF
J: TRBJ2-5
length: 14
V: TRBV20-1
D: -
size: few

DNA: TGTGCCAGCAGCGAAAATCTAGGGAAGCAGTTCTTC
CDR3: CASSENLGKQFF
J: TRBJ2-1
length: 12
V: TRBV7-2
D: -
size: few

DNA: TGTGCCAGCAGCGGGAAGGACAGGGGATCGTTTAATTCACCCCTCCACTTT
CDR3: CASSGKDRGSFNSPLHF
J: TRBJ1-6
length: 17
V: TRBV5-5
D: TRBD1
size: -

DNA: TGTGCCAGCAGCGCACATACTAGCGGCACAGATACGCAGTATTTT
CDR3: CASSAHTSGTDTQYF
J: TRBJ2-3
length: 15
V: TRBV7-2
D: TRBD2
size: many

DNA: TGTGCCAGCAGTTTCTCAGGAACGACCCCACCAGGAGCTTTCTTT
CDR3: CASSFSGTTPPGAFF
J: TRBJ1-1
length: 15
V: TRBV12-3/TRBV12-4
D: -
size: -

DNA: TGTGCCAGCAGTCACCCGGGGCAAGAGACCCAGTACTTC
CDR3: CASSHPGQETQYF
J: TRBJ2-5
length: 13
V: TRBV28
D: -
size: many

DNA: TGCAGTGCTAGAACTTTTCTCTCTGGAAACACCATATATTTT
CDR3: CSARTFLSGNTIYF
J: TRBJ1-3
length: 14
V: TRBV20-1
D: -
size: -

DNA: TGCAGTGCTGTAAGCGGGGGCAACACAGATACGCAGTATTTT
CDR3: CSAVSGGNTDTQYF
J: TRBJ2-3
length: 14
V: TRBV20-1
D: TRBD2
size: -

DNA: TGTGCCAGCAGCCCTTTCAACAGGGGGCGAGCCAAAAACATTCAGTACTTC
CDR3: CASSPFNRGRAKNIQYF
J: TRBJ2-4
length: 17
V: TRBV9
D: TRBD1
size: few

DNA: TGTGCCAGCAGCTTGGGCTTCCAGACAAACTATGGCTACACCTTC
CDR3: CASSLGFQTNYGYTF
J: TRBJ1-2
length: 15
V: TRBV7-2
D: -
size: many

DNA: TGTGCCACCAGTGATTCCCGGCAGGGACAAGAGACCCAGTACTTC
CDR3: CATSDSRQGQETQYF
J: TRBJ2-5
length: 15
V: TRBV24-1
D: -
size: few

DNA: TGTGCCAGCAGTCCCCCTCCAGTGGGCGGGGAGCTGTTTTTT
CDR3: CASSPPPVGGELFF
J: TRBJ2-2
length: 14
V: TRBV2
D: -
size: -

DNA: TGTGCCAGCAGTGATCTTATAGGGCATTCGCCGCAGTATTTT
CDR3: CASSDLIGHSPQYF
J: TRBJ2-3
length: 14
V: TRBV6-1
D: -
size: -

DNA: TGTGCCAGCAGTGACCGCGTGAGCTCCTACGAGCAGTACTTC
CDR3: CASSDRVSSYEQYF
J: TRBJ2-7
length: 14
V: TRBV2
D: -
size: -

DNA: TGTGCCAGCAGCTTCGGCGAACGACTAGATCAAGAGACCCAGTACTTC
CDR3: CASSFGERLDQETQYF
J: TRBJ2-5
length: 16
V: TRBV11-2
D: -
size: few

DNA: TGCAGTGCTAGTGTGGGTCCTGAGCAGTTCTTC
CDR3: CSASVGPEQFF
J: TRBJ2-1
length: 11
V: TRBV20-1
D: -
size: -

DNA: TGTGCCGCGTTCTCGGGACAGGAGACAGATACGCAGTATTTT
CDR3: CAAFSGQETDTQYF
J: TRBJ2-3
length: 14
V: TRBV10-3
D: TRBD1
size: few